Sequencing of this T cell receptor beta chain was carried out in a study of vaccination and CD4 T cells after COVID-19. The Oncomine TCR Beta short-read assay sequenced DNA from cultured CD4+ T cells. One entry per CDR3 protein, called by TCRdb with MiXCR from the PCR reads. The sample comprises 20,000 to 25,000 distinct CDR3 sequences, around a third of which are singletons, and 2.6% rests with the top ten. Sample time point: late sampling 161 to 241 days after vaccination in a few convalescent patients. Treatment in this sample: approximately 9-day PBMC culture with coronavirus spike peptide pools or control peptides (ViraFEST assay). Between the trimmed V and J ends, which lost 6 bases and 4 bases, there was a span of 9 bases. The CDR3 is 12 amino acids. Germline V CDR1 and CDR2: MNHNS, SASEGT. As regards this clonotype: Its antigen is still unknown.

Here the sequenced sample was CD4+ T cells from blood, cultured in vitro, taken about 7 months after SARS-CoV-2 vaccination. The chain combines TRBV6-1 with TRBJ1-1; no clear D. The sequence derives from a human donor who had recovered from COVID-19. DNA for the CDR3: TGTGCCAGCAGCCCGACCCGCACTGAAGCTTTCTTT. This encodes CASSPTRTEAFF.